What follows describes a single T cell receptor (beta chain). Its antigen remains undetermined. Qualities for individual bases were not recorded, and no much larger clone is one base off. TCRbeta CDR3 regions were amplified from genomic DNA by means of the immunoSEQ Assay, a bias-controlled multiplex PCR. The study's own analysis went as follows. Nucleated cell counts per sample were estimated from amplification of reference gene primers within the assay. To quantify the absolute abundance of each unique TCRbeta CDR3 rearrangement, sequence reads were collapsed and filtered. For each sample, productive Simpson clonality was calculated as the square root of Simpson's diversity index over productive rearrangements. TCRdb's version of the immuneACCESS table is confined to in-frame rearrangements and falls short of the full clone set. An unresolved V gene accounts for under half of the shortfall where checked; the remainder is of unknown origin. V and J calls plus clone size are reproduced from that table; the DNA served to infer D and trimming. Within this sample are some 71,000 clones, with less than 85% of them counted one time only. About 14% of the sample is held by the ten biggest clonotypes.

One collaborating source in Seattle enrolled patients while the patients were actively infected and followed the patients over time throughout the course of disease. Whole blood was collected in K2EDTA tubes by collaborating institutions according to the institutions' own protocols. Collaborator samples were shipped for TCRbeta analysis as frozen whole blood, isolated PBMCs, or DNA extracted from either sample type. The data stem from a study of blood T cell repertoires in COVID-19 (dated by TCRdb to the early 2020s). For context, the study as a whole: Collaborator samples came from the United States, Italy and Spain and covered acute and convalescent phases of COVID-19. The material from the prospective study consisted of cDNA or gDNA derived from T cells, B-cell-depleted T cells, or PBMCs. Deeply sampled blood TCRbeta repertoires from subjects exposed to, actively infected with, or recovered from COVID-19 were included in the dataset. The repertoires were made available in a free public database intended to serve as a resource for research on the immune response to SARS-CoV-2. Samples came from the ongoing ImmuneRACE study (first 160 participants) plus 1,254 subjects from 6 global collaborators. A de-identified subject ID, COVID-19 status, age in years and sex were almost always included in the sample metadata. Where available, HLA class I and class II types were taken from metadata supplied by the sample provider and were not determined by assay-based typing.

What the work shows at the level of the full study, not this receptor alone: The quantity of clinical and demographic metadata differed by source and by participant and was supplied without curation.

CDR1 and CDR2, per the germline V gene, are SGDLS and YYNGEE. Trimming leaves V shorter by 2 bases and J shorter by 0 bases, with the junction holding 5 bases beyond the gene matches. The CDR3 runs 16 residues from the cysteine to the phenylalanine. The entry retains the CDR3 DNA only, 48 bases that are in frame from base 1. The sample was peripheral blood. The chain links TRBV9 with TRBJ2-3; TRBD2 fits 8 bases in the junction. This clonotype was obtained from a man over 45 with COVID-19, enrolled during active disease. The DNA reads TGTGCCAGCAGCGTCAGCGGGGGTTTTAGCACAGATACGCAGTATTTT. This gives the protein CASSVSGGFSTDTQYF. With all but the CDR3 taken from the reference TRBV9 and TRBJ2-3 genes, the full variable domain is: DSGVTQTPKHLITATGQRVTLRCSPRSGDLSVYWYQQSLDQGLQFLIQYYNGEERAKGNILERFSAQQFPDLHSELNLSSLELGDSALYFCASSVSGGFSTDTQYFGPGTRLTVL.